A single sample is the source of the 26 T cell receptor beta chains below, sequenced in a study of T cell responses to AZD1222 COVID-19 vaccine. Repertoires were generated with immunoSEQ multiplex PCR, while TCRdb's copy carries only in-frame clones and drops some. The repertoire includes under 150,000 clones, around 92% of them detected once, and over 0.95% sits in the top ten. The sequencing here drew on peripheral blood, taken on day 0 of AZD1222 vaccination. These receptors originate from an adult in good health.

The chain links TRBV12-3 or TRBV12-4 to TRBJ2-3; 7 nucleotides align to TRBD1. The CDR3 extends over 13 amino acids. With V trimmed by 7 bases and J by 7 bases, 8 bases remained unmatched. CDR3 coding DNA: TGTGCCAGCAAATTCACAGGGGTGAATACGCAGTATTTT. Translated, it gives CASKFTGVNTQYF.

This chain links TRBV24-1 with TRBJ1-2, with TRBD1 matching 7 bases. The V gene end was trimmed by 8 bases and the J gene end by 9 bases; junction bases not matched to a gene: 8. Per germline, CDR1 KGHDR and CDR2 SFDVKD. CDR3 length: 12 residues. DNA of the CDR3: TGTGCCACCACCACAGGGGTGTATAGCTACACCTTC. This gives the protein CATTTGVYSYTF.

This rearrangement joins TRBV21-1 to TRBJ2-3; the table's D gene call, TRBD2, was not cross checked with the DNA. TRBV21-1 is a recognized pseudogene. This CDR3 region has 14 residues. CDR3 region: CAEGAGARKHTQYF. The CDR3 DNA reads TGTGCCGAAGGAGCCGGTGCTCGCAAGCATACGCAGTATTTT.

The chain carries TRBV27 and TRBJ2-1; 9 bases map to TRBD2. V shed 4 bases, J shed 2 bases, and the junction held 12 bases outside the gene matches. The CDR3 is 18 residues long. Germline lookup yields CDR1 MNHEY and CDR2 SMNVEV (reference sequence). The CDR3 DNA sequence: TGTGCCAGCAGTTCACTAGCGGGCGCTCGGCAAACCTACAATGAGCAGTTCTTC. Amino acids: CASSSLAGARQTYNEQFF.

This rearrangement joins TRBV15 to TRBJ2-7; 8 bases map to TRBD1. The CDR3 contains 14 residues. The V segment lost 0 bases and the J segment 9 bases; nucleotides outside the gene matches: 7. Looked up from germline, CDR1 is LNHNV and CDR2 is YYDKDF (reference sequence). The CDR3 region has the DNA TGTGCCACCAGCAGAGAGCGGACAGGGTTGCGGCAGTACTTC. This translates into CATSRERTGLRQYF.

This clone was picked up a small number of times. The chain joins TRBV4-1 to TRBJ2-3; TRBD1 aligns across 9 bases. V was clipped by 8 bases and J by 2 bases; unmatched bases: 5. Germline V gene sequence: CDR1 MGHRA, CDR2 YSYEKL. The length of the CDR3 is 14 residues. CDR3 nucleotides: TGCGCCAGCGAGGACAGGGGTAACACAGATACGCAGTATTTT. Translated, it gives CASEDRGNTDTQYF.

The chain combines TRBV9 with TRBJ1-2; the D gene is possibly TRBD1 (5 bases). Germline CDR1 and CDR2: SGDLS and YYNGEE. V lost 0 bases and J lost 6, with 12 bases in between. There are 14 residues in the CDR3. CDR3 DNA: TGTGCCAGCAGCGTAGTTTCTGGGGCCGATGGCTACACCTTC. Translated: CASSVVSGADGYTF. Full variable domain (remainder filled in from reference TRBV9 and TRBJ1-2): DSGVTQTPKHLITATGQRVTLRCSPRSGDLSVYWYQQSLDQGLQFLIQYYNGEERAKGNILERFSAQQFPDLHSELNLSSLELGDSALYFCASSVVSGADGYTFGSGTRLTVV.

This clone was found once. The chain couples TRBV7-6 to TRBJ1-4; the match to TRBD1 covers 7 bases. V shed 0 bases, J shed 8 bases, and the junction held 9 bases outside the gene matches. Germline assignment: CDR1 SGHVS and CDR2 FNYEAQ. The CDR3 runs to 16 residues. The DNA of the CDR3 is TGTGCCAGCAGCTTAGCGTGGGGACAGAAAAGGGAAAAACTGTTTTTT. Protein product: CASSLAWGQKREKLFF.

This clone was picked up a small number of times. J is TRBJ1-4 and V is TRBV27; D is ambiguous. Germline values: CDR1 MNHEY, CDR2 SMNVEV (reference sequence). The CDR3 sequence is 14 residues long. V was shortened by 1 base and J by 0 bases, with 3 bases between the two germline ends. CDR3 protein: CASSLYATNEKLFF. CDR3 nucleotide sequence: TGTGCCAGCAGTTTATACGCAACTAATGAAAAACTGTTTTTT.

The CDR3 protein is CASSLGQGHDEQYF. The CDR3 DNA reads as TGCGCCAGCAGCTTGGGACAGGGGCATGACGAGCAGTACTTC. V gene TRBV5-1 combines with J gene TRBJ2-7; TRBD1 agrees at 8 bases. Germline V gives CDR1 SGHRS, CDR2 YFSETQ. The V gene end was trimmed by 0 bases and the J gene end by 5 bases; junction bases not matched to a gene: 4. The CDR3 sequence is 14 residues long.

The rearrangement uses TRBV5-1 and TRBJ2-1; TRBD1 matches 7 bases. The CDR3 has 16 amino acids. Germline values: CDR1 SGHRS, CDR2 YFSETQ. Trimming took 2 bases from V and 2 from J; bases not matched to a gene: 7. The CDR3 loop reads CASSFLQGSAYNEQFF. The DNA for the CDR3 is TGCGCCAGCAGCTTCCTACAGGGGAGCGCCTACAATGAGCAGTTCTTC.

The CDR3 loop reads CASSGGRTPGHDEQYF. CDR3 sequence (DNA): TGTGCCAGCAGCGGGGGGAGGACTCCGGGGCATGACGAGCAGTACTTC. This chain links TRBV5-8 with TRBJ2-7, with D tentatively TRBD2 (6 bases). Trimming took 4 bases from V and 5 from J, leaving 22 bases between them. This CDR3 contains 16 residues. Germline V gene lookup returns CDR1 SGHTS and CDR2 YDEGEE.

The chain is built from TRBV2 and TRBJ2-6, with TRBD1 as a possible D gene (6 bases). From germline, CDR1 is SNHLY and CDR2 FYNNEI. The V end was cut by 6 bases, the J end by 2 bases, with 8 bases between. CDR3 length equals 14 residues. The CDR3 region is CASSAGAGANVLTF. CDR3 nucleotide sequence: TGTGCCAGCAGCGCAGGGGCTGGGGCCAACGTCCTGACTTTC.

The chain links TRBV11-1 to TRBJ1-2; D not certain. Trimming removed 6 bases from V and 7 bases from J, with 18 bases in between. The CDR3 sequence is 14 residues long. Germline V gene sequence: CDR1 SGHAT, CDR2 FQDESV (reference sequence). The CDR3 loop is CASSPHSVGIGYTF. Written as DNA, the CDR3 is TGTGCCAGCAGTCCTCACAGCGTGGGGATTGGCTACACCTTC. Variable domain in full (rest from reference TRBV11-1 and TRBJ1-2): EAEVAQSPRYKITEKSQAVAFWCDPISGHATLYWYRQILGQGPELLVQFQDESVVDDSQLPKDRFSAERLKGVDSTLKIQPAELGDSAMYLCASSPHSVGIGYTFGSGTRLTVV.

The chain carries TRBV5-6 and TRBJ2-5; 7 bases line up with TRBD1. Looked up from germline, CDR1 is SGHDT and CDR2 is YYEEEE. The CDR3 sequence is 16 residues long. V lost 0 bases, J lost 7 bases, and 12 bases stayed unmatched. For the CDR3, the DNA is TGTGCCAGCAGCTTGGGGGTCAGCCAGGGGGTATGGACCCAGTACTTC. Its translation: CASSLGVSQGVWTQYF.

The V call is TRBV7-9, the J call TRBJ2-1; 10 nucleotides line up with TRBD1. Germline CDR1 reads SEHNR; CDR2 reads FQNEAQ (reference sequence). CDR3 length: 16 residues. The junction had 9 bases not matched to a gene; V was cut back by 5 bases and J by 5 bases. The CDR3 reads CASSVVRDRGNNEQFF. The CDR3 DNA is TGTGCCAGCAGCGTAGTCCGGGACAGGGGAAACAATGAGCAGTTCTTC.

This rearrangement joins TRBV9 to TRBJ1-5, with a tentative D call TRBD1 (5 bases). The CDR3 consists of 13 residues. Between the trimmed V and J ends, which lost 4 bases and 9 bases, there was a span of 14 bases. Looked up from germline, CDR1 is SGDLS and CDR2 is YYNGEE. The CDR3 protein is CASSTDGAGPQHF. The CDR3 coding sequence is TGTGCCAGCAGCACCGACGGGGCTGGGCCCCAGCATTTT.

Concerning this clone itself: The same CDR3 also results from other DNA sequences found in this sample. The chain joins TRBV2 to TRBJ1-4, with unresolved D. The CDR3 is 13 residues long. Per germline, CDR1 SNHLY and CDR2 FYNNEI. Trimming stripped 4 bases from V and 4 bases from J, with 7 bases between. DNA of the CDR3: TGTGCCAGCAGTGGGGAGGTTAATGAAAAACTGTTTTTT. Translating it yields CASSGEVNEKLFF.

DNA for the CDR3: TGCGCCAGCAGCTTGGCGGCTAGCGGTTTCGACAATGAGCAGTTCTTC. Protein product: CASSLAASGFDNEQFF. The rearrangement uses TRBV5-1 and TRBJ2-1, with TRBD2 matching 7 bases. The CDR3 contains 16 residues. The germline V gene encodes CDR1 SGHRS and CDR2 YFSETQ. The ends lost 0 bases at V and 5 bases at J; junction bases unmatched: 8.

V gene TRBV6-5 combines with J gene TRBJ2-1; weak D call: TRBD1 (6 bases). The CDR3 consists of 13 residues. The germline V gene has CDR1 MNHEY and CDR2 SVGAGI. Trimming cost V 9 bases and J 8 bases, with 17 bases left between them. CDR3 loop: CASCLQGRDEQFF. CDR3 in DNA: TGTGCCAGTTGTTTGCAGGGGAGAGATGAGCAGTTCTTC.

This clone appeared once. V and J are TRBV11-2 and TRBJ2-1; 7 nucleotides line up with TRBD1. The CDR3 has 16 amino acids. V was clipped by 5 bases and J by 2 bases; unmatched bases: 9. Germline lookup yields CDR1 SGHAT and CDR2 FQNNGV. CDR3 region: CASSDGQVQPYNEQFF. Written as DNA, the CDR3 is TGTGCCAGCAGCGATGGACAGGTCCAGCCCTACAATGAGCAGTTCTTC.

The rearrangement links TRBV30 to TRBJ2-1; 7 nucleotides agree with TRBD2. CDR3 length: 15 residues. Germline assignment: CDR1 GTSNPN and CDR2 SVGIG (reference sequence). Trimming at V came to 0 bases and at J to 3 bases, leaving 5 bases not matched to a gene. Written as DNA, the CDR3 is TGTGCCTGGAGTGTATCTAGCGGAGTCTACAATGAGCAGTTCTTC. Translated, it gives CAWSVSSGVYNEQFF.

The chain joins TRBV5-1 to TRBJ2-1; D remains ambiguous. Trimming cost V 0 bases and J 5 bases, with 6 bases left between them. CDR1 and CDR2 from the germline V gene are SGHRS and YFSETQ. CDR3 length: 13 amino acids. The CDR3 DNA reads TGCGCCAGCAGCTTGGGGCTCGACAATGAGCAGTTCTTC. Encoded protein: CASSLGLDNEQFF. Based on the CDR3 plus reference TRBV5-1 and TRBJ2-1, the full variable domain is KAGVTQTPRYLIKTRGQQVTLSCSPISGHRSVSWYQQTPGQGLQFLFEYFSETQRNKGNFPGRFSGRQFSNSRSEMNVSTLELGDSALYLCASSLGLDNEQFFGPGTRLTVL.

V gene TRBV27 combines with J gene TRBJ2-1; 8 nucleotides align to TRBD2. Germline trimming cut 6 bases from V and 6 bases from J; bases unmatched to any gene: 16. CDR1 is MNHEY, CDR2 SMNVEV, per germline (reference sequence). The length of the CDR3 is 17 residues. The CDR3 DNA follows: TGTGCCAGCAGGAGTGAAGAAGCGGGAGTTCGGCCCAATGAGCAGTTCTTC. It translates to CASRSEEAGVRPNEQFF.

The CDR3 protein is CASSMVTGPYNEQFF. As DNA, the CDR3 is TGTGCCAGTAGTATGGTGACAGGCCCTTACAATGAGCAGTTCTTC. The chain couples TRBV19 to TRBJ2-1; possibly TRBD1 for D (6 bases). V lost 3 bases to trimming and J lost 4 bases, with 13 bases between them. The CDR3 has 15 residues. Germline V gives CDR1 LNHDA, CDR2 SQIVND (reference sequence).

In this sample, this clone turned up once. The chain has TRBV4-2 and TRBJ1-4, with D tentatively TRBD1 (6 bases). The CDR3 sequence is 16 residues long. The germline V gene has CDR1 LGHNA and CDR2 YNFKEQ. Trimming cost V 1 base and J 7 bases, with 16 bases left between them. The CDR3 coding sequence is TGTGCCAGCAGCCAAGTGCGGGGGGCGGTTGGTGAAAAACTGTTTTTT. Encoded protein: CASSQVRGAVGEKLFF.